Listed below are T cell receptor beta chains from one sample, sequenced in a study of blood T cell repertoires in COVID-19. Method: immunoSEQ multiplex PCR; TCRdb's copy keeps in-frame clones and lacks some. The data hold 50,000 or so clones, with about nine tenths observed a single time. Material: peripheral blood. These receptors were collected from a human donor in a cohort sampled during active COVID-19. CDR3s include the opening cysteine and the closing phenylalanine or tryptophan. Each record gives: clone size, J gene, V gene, D gene, CDR3 protein, CDR3 DNA. A D gene is named only where the DNA matches it firmly. A clone size is listed for some rows: how often the clone was seen (once, few, many), or a class if it is expanded.

abundance: .
j_gene: TRBJ2-1
v_gene: TRBV7-9
d_gene: .
CDR3aa: CASSLGGGGRNYNEQFF
CDR3nt: TGTGCCAGCAGCTTGGGTGGCGGAGGCCGAAACTACAATGAGCAGTTCTTC

abundance: few
j_gene: TRBJ1-6
v_gene: TRBV18
d_gene: .
CDR3aa: CASSTVSSPLHF
CDR3nt: TGTGCCAGCTCAACTGTCTCTTCACCCCTCCACTTT

abundance: .
j_gene: TRBJ2-4
v_gene: TRBV28
d_gene: .
CDR3aa: CASSGQSNIQYF
CDR3nt: TGTGCCAGCAGCGGACAGTCGAACATTCAGTACTTC

abundance: .
j_gene: TRBJ2-7
v_gene: TRBV6-5
d_gene: TRBD1
CDR3aa: CASRRGDRVDEQYF
CDR3nt: TGTGCCAGCAGGAGGGGGGACAGGGTGGACGAGCAGTACTTC

abundance: once
j_gene: TRBJ1-1
v_gene: TRBV27
d_gene: .
CDR3aa: CASSLRGGGGMNTEAFF
CDR3nt: TGTGCCAGCAGTTTAAGGGGAGGGGGTGGAATGAACACTGAAGCTTTCTTT

abundance: .
j_gene: TRBJ2-6
v_gene: TRBV15
d_gene: TRBD1
CDR3aa: CATSRDRGRSGANVLTF
CDR3nt: TGTGCCACCAGCAGGGACAGGGGCCGATCTGGGGCCAACGTCCTGACTTTC

abundance: .
j_gene: TRBJ2-7
v_gene: TRBV5-6
d_gene: .
CDR3aa: CASSRTMGGEQYF
CDR3nt: TGTGCCAGCAGTCGGACTATGGGCGGCGAGCAGTACTTC

abundance: .
j_gene: TRBJ2-3
v_gene: TRBV7-9
d_gene: TRBD2
CDR3aa: CASSFSGSADTQYF
CDR3nt: TGTGCCAGCAGCTTTAGCGGGAGCGCAGATACGCAGTATTTT

abundance: .
j_gene: TRBJ2-2
v_gene: TRBV19
d_gene: .
CDR3aa: CASSRGWAGELFF
CDR3nt: TGTGCCAGTAGCCGGGGTTGGGCCGGGGAGCTGTTTTTT

abundance: few
j_gene: TRBJ2-2
v_gene: TRBV6-2/TRBV6-3
d_gene: TRBD2
CDR3aa: CASSTTGTSQANTGELFF
CDR3nt: TGTGCCAGCAGTACCACCGGGACTAGCCAAGCGAACACCGGGGAGCTGTTTTTT

abundance: .
j_gene: TRBJ2-5
v_gene: TRBV5-1
d_gene: .
CDR3aa: CASSAGQIQETQYF
CDR3nt: TGCGCCAGCAGCGCGGGACAGATACAAGAGACCCAGTACTTC

abundance: .
j_gene: TRBJ1-1
v_gene: TRBV7-6
d_gene: .
CDR3aa: CASSPEQRVTEAFF
CDR3nt: TGTGCCAGCAGCCCCGAACAGAGGGTCACTGAAGCTTTCTTT

abundance: .
j_gene: TRBJ1-6
v_gene: TRBV5-1
d_gene: TRBD1
CDR3aa: CASSWWTGANSPLHF
CDR3nt: TGCGCCAGCAGCTGGTGGACAGGGGCAAATTCACCCCTCCACTTT

abundance: .
j_gene: TRBJ2-7
v_gene: TRBV6-1
d_gene: .
CDR3aa: CASSETRQSYEQYF
CDR3nt: TGTGCCAGCAGTGAAACGCGACAGTCCTACGAGCAGTACTTC

abundance: .
j_gene: TRBJ2-3
v_gene: TRBV2
d_gene: .
CDR3aa: CASSGRDIREALDTQYF
CDR3nt: TGTGCCAGCAGTGGGCGGGACATCCGGGAGGCTTTGGATACGCAGTATTTT

abundance: .
j_gene: TRBJ1-1
v_gene: TRBV5-4
d_gene: .
CDR3aa: CASSTDTNTEAFF
CDR3nt: TGTGCCAGCAGCACAGACACAAACACTGAAGCTTTCTTT

abundance: .
j_gene: TRBJ1-1
v_gene: TRBV6-6
d_gene: TRBD1
CDR3aa: CASGQGARGTEAFF
CDR3nt: TGTGCCAGCGGACAGGGGGCTCGGGGCACTGAAGCTTTCTTT

abundance: .
j_gene: TRBJ2-1
v_gene: TRBV19
d_gene: .
CDR3aa: CASSISGGTYNEQFF
CDR3nt: TGTGCCAGTAGTATAAGCGGTGGGACCTACAATGAGCAGTTCTTC

abundance: .
j_gene: TRBJ2-1
v_gene: TRBV7-7
d_gene: TRBD2
CDR3aa: CASSSGTSSYNEQFF
CDR3nt: TGTGCCAGCAGCTCCGGGACTAGCTCCTACAATGAGCAGTTCTTC

abundance: .
j_gene: TRBJ1-4
v_gene: TRBV27
d_gene: .
CDR3aa: CASSLSGTNEKLFF
CDR3nt: TGTGCCAGCAGTTTATCCGGGACTAATGAAAAACTGTTTTTT

abundance: .
j_gene: TRBJ1-2
v_gene: TRBV4-1
d_gene: .
CDR3aa: CASSHGGAARYGYTF
CDR3nt: TGCGCCAGCAGCCACGGGGGGGCTGCTCGCTATGGCTACACCTTC

abundance: .
j_gene: TRBJ2-1
v_gene: TRBV19
d_gene: TRBD2
CDR3aa: CASSNEREMSEQFF
CDR3nt: TGTGCCAGTAGTAACGAGCGGGAGATGAGTGAGCAGTTCTTC

abundance: .
j_gene: TRBJ2-1
v_gene: TRBV5-4
d_gene: .
CDR3aa: CASSWGGPLASYNEQFF
CDR3nt: TGTGCCAGCAGCTGGGGCGGCCCGCTGGCGTCCTACAATGAGCAGTTCTTC

abundance: .
j_gene: TRBJ1-2
v_gene: TRBV28
d_gene: TRBD1
CDR3aa: CASKAGTGAIGYTF
CDR3nt: TGTGCCAGCAAGGCCGGGACAGGTGCCATTGGCTACACCTTC

abundance: .
j_gene: TRBJ2-6
v_gene: TRBV27
d_gene: .
CDR3aa: CASSRAGSGANVLTF
CDR3nt: TGTGCCAGCAGCCGCGCGGGGTCTGGGGCCAACGTCCTGACTTTC

abundance: .
j_gene: TRBJ2-3
v_gene: TRBV7-9
d_gene: .
CDR3aa: CASSFMGRNTDTQYF
CDR3nt: TGTGCCAGCAGCTTCATGGGGCGGAACACAGATACGCAGTATTTT

abundance: .
j_gene: TRBJ1-2
v_gene: TRBV9
d_gene: .
CDR3aa: CASSVDSERARGYTF
CDR3nt: TGTGCCAGCAGCGTAGATTCGGAGAGGGCGAGAGGCTACACCTTC

abundance: .
j_gene: TRBJ2-1
v_gene: TRBV11-2
d_gene: TRBD2
CDR3aa: CASTRGTSEGNEQFF
CDR3nt: TGTGCCAGCACCCGTGGGACTAGCGAGGGCAATGAGCAGTTCTTC

abundance: .
j_gene: TRBJ2-3
v_gene: TRBV27
d_gene: .
CDR3aa: CASRSGVEIRTDTQYF
CDR3nt: TGTGCCAGCAGGTCGGGTGTGGAAATAAGAACAGATACGCAGTATTTT

abundance: .
j_gene: TRBJ2-3
v_gene: TRBV28
d_gene: TRBD2
CDR3aa: CASSLASGRLDTQYF
CDR3nt: TGTGCCAGCAGTTTAGCTAGCGGGAGGTTAGATACGCAGTATTTT

abundance: .
j_gene: TRBJ1-6
v_gene: TRBV6-1
d_gene: .
CDR3aa: CASSEAAGATYNSPLHF
CDR3nt: TGTGCCAGCAGTGAAGCCGCAGGGGCTACCTATAATTCACCCCTCCACTTT

abundance: .
j_gene: TRBJ2-5
v_gene: TRBV7-8
d_gene: .
CDR3aa: CASTPVDSPPTQYF
CDR3nt: TGTGCCAGCACCCCGGTCGACTCCCCCCCGACCCAGTACTTC

abundance: .
j_gene: TRBJ2-7
v_gene: TRBV10-3
d_gene: TRBD1
CDR3aa: CAISYRDRGSYEQYF
CDR3nt: TGTGCCATCAGTTATCGGGACAGGGGCTCCTACGAGCAGTACTTC

abundance: .
j_gene: TRBJ1-2
v_gene: TRBV5-1
d_gene: .
CDR3aa: CASSLGQGSNYGYTF
CDR3nt: TGCGCCAGCAGCTTAGGGCAGGGGAGCAACTATGGCTACACCTTC

abundance: .
j_gene: TRBJ2-7
v_gene: TRBV5-1
d_gene: .
CDR3aa: CASSVIDQEGWSYEQYF
CDR3nt: TGCGCCAGCAGCGTTATCGACCAGGAGGGTTGGTCCTACGAGCAGTACTTC

abundance: .
j_gene: TRBJ2-1
v_gene: TRBV5-6
d_gene: .
CDR3aa: CASSQRTDYNEQFF
CDR3nt: TGTGCCAGCAGCCAGCGGACAGACTACAATGAGCAGTTCTTC